The clone carrying this TCR beta chain came up a few times. Its antigen is unknown. Each CDR3 protein is one row after TCRdb ran MiXCR on the RACE reads. The profile shows more than 250,000 distinct CDR3 sequences, 7.5% to 10% of them singletons. The time point here: pre-sensitization, week 0. This sample's treatment: therapeutic diphenylcyclopropenone sensitization with weekly scalp DPC. Ahead of each patch test application, blood was drawn. It was from unfractionated whole blood that total RNA was extracted. The data belong to a study of human T cells and chemical hapten exposure. Study results and limitations: Against controls, expanded TCRs gave rise to significantly more large CDR3 similarity clusters.

V shed 6 bases, J shed 7 bases, and the junction held 6 bases outside the gene matches. The CDR3 is 13 residues long. Sequences were derived from whole blood, sampled in connection with sensitization to the hapten diphenylcyclopropenone (DPC). V gene TRBV12-3 or TRBV12-4 combines with J gene TRBJ1-5, with 7 nucleotides matching TRBD1. The source of this sequence is a woman aged 35 to 49 with alopecia areata. Some clones in this sample may be carry-over from other donors' samples. The CDR3: CASSVSQGQPQHF. The CDR3 DNA sequence: TGTGCCAGCAGCGTCTCACAGGGGCAGCCCCAGCATTTT.